Below are 17 T cell receptor beta chains sequenced from a single sample in a study of CD8+CD57+ T cells in acquired aplastic anemia. Both TCR beta VDJ combination and CDR3 sequence profiling were carried out. Genomic DNA was the template for this profiling. Each CDR3 protein gets one entry after TCRdb re-called the reads with MiXCR. Among 150,000 or so distinct CDR3 sequences listed, roughly 48% were seen once. It was patients with CD8+CD57+ cell expansion by flow cytometry who were chosen for sequencing. The material sequenced was sorted CD4+, CD8+, or CD8+CD57+ T cells (not recorded which) from PBMCs. These receptors were obtained from a human donor with aplastic anemia.

This clonotype was counted only a few times. V gene TRBV11-2 combines with J gene TRBJ2-1, with 10 nucleotides matching TRBD2. This CDR3 region has 14 residues. Losses at the gene ends were 5 bases for V and 7 bases for J; bases not matched to a gene: 5. CDR1 is SGHAT and CDR2 is FQNNGV in the germline V gene. The CDR3 loop reads CASSILLAGNEQFF. As DNA, the CDR3 is TGTGCCAGCAGCATACTACTAGCGGGGAATGAGCAGTTCTTC.

This clonotype was seen a handful of times. The chain uses TRBV19 and TRBJ2-1; D is unclear. The CDR3 sequence is 11 residues long. From germline, CDR1 is LNHDA and CDR2 SQIVND (reference sequence). V was pared by 3 bases and J by 9 bases, with 6 bases between. The CDR3 loop is CASSMGGEQFF. Written as DNA, the CDR3 is TGTGCCAGTAGTATGGGTGGTGAGCAGTTCTTC.

V usage is TRBV29-1 and J usage is TRBJ2-1; the match to TRBD1 covers 11 bases. The CDR3 sequence is 13 residues long. Unmatched junction bases numbered 4, after V lost 5 bases and J lost 7 bases. Germline values: CDR1 SQVTM, CDR2 ANQGSEA. The CDR3 spells CSVSDRGRNEQFF. The CDR3 DNA sequence: TGCAGCGTTTCGGACAGGGGGCGGAATGAGCAGTTCTTC.

CDR3: CASSVGSASNEQYF. The CDR3 DNA reads as TGTGCCAGCAGCGTAGGAAGTGCGAGTAACGAGCAGTACTTC. The genes are TRBV9 and TRBJ2-7; no firm D call. Germline V CDR1 and CDR2: SGDLS, YYNGEE. Trimming took 0 bases from V and 5 from J, leaving 12 bases between them. This CDR3 spans 14 amino acids.

Many counts were recorded for this clonotype. The chain combines TRBV10-1 with TRBJ2-5; 15 bases align to TRBD2. The CDR3 is 16 residues long. Trimming took 7 bases from V and 5 from J; bases not matched to a gene: 8. The V gene's germline CDR1 is WNHNN and CDR2 SYGVQD (reference sequence). The CDR3 loop reads CASIRTSGGAGETQYF. The CDR3 region has the DNA TGCGCCAGCATTAGGACTAGCGGGGGGGCCGGGGAGACCCAGTACTTC.

This clonotype appeared many times. This could be a read error, since a much larger clone is one nucleotide away. The chain couples TRBV2 to TRBJ2-7; TRBD1 agrees at 8 bases. V gave up 8 bases and J gave up 5 bases; unmatched junction bases: 14. The CDR3 is 15 amino acids. Germline CDR1 reads SNHLY; CDR2 reads FYNNEI. CDR3 sequence (DNA): TGTGCCAGCCTCAGCCGGGACAGGATTAGGGACGAGCAGTACTTC. This translates into CASLSRDRIRDEQYF.

With regard to this clonotype: A junction boundary mismatches the germline segment, possibly from a read error. The J gene is TRBJ2-7, the V gene TRBV7-9; D may match TRBD1 or TRBD2 (5 bases each). Germline-derived CDR1 and CDR2 are SEHNR and FQNEAQ (reference sequence). The length of the CDR3 is 12 residues. The CDR3 DNA reads TGCGCCAGCAGCCAACCGGGACGCGAGCAGTACTTC. Residues: CASSQPGREQYF.

The chain carries TRBV6-1 and TRBJ2-7; either TRBD1 or TRBD2 may fit D (5 bases each). V lost 5 bases and J 3 bases, leaving 8 bases between the germline ends. There are 12 residues in the CDR3. Per the germline V gene, CDR1 is MNHNS and CDR2 is SASEGT. CDR3 loop: CASSRDVYEQYF. The DNA for the CDR3 is TGTGCCAGCAGTAGGGACGTCTACGAGCAGTACTTC.

In its sample, this clonotype was seen once. Its ends do not fully match the called genes, so a read error is possible. This chain connects TRBV10-3 to TRBJ1-1; D not certain. Germline CDR1 is ENHRY and CDR2 is SYGVKD. This CDR3 has 13 amino acids. The CDR3 nucleotides read TGTGCCATCGGGGAGCTCCTGAACACTAAAGCTTTCTTT. Protein: CAIGELLNTKAFF.

V gene TRBV29-1 combines with J gene TRBJ2-5; unclear D gene. The ends were cut back, 4 bases at V and 5 bases at J, with 8 bases in the middle. The germline V gene encodes CDR1 SQVTM and CDR2 ANQGSEA. This CDR3 is 11 amino acids long. CDR3 nucleotides: TGCAGCGTTGGGCGGACCGAGACCCAGTACTTC. It is translated as CSVGRTETQYF.

V usage is TRBV2 and J usage is TRBJ1-2, with D possibly matching TRBD1 (6 bases). CDR3 size: 12 residues. Germline loops: CDR1 SNHLY, CDR2 FYNNEI. V was cut by 9 bases and J by 5 bases, with 13 bases left in between. CDR3 amino acids: CASEGGVYGYTF. The CDR3 coding sequence is TGTGCCAGTGAAGGGGGGGTTTATGGCTACACCTTC.

This rearrangement joins TRBV5-6 to TRBJ2-7, with 8 bases fitting TRBD2. Trimming cost V 4 bases and J 7 bases; bases outside gene matches: 10. The CDR3 runs 14 residues. From germline, CDR1 is SGHDT and CDR2 YYEEEE. The CDR3 here is CASSNGLAWYEQYF. The CDR3 DNA reads as TGTGCCAGCAGCAACGGACTAGCCTGGTATGAGCAGTACTTC.

This clonotype was seen only a few times. V and J are TRBV19 and TRBJ2-5; 9 nucleotides align to TRBD2. This CDR3 has 13 amino acids. Per the germline V gene, CDR1 is LNHDA and CDR2 is SQIVND (reference sequence). After removal of 5 bases from V and 6 bases from J, the junction contained 4 bases not matched to a gene. As DNA, the CDR3 is TGTGCCAGTAGTGGGACTAGCAGTCAGACCCAGTACTTC. It encodes CASSGTSSQTQYF.

The chain employs TRBV12-3 or TRBV12-4 and TRBJ2-1; the D is unclear. V lost 9 bases and J lost 5, with 5 bases in between. The CDR3 covers 10 residues. The CDR3 DNA is TGTGCCAGTGGGAACAATGAGCAGTTCTTC. It codes for CASGNNEQFF.

This chain links TRBV25-1 with TRBJ2-3; TRBD1 matches 7 bases. Trimming at V came to 6 bases and at J to 2 bases, leaving 8 bases not matched to a gene. The length of the CDR3 is 15 residues. Germline values: CDR1 MGHDK, CDR2 SYGVNS. The DNA for the CDR3 is TGTGCCAGCAGCGAACTGGGACAGTACACAGATACGCAGTATTTT. Translated, it gives CASSELGQYTDTQYF.

The V and J genes are TRBV2 and TRBJ1-1; TRBD1 matches at 7 bases. The CDR3 totals 15 residues. Germline CDR1 is SNHLY and CDR2 is FYNNEI. V trimming: 6 bases; J trimming: 2 bases; junction bases outside the gene matches: 9. The CDR3 loop is CASRATGAGNTEAFF. The CDR3 nucleotides are TGTGCCAGCAGAGCTACAGGGGCTGGAAACACTGAAGCTTTCTTT.

This chain connects TRBV7-9 to TRBJ2-1; possibly TRBD2 for D (6 bases). Trimming took 6 bases from V and 7 from J, leaving 13 bases between them. Germline CDR1 reads SEHNR; CDR2 reads FQNEAQ (reference sequence). There are 13 residues in the CDR3. CDR3 loop: CASSYWSGNEQFF. The CDR3 bases are TGTGCCAGCAGTTACTGGAGCGGGAATGAGCAGTTCTTC. Looking up the rest from reference TRBV7-9 and TRBJ2-1 gives the full variable domain: DTGVSQNPRHKITKRGQNVTFRCDPISEHNRLYWYRQTLGQGPEFLTYFQNEAQLEKSRLLSDRFSAERPKGSFSTLEIQRTEQGDSAMYLCASSYWSGNEQFFGPGTRLTVL.